This T cell receptor beta chain is from a study of shared clonotypes between healthy human individuals. Data came from immunoSEQ multiplex PCR; TCRdb stores just in-frame clones and leaves some out. The sample holds roughly 2.4 million clones, 90% to 97% seen once. The CDR3 has 14 amino acids. Trimming pared 10 bases from V and 1 base from J, leaving 14 bases between. The germline gives CDR1 ENHRY, CDR2 SYGVKD. The V gene is TRBV10-3, the J gene TRBJ2-1; a weak D match, TRBD2 (5 bases). The material sequenced was naive CD4+ T cells sorted from blood. As to subset: CD45RA+ positively selected. The sequence was collected from a man between 18 and 35 years old in good health. The CDR3: CATAERTSYNEQFF. CDR3 DNA sequence: TGTGCCACCGCAGAGCGGACTTCCTACAATGAGCAGTTCTTC.